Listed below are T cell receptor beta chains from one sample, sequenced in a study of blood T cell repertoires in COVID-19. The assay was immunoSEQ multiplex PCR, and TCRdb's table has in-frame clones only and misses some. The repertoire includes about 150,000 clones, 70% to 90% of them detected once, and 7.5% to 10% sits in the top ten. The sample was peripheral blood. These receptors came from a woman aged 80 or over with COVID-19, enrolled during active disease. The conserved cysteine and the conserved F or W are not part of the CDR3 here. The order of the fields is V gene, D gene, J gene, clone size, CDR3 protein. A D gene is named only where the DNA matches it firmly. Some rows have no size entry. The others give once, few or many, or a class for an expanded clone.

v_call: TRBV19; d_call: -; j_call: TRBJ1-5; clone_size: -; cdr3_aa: ASSRGGPNFQPQH
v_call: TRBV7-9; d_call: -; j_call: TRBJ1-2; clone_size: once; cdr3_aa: ASSHGGRGGYT
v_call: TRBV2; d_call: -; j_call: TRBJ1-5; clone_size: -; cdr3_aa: AAQGPNQPQH
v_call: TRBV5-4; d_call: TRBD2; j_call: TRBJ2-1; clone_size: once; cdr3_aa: ASSLGAGVTYNEQF
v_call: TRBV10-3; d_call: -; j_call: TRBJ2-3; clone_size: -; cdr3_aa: AITMQAGQDTQY
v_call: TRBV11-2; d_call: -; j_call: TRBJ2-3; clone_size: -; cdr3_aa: ASSNYDTQY
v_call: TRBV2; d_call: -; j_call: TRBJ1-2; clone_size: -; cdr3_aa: ASSGSTGGYGYT
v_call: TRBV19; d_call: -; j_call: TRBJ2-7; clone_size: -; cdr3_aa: ASRDTAYEQY
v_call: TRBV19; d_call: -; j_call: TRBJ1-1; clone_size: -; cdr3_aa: ASSIVAGDTEAF
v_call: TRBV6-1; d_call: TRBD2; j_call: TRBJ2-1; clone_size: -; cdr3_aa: ASSEGLAGASEQF
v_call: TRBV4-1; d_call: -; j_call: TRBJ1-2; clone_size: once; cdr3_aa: ASSHQAAGISNGYT
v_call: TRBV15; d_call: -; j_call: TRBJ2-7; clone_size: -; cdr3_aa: ATSRESSYEQY
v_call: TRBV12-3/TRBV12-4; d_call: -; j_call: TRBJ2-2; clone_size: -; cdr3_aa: ASRQGGSGELF
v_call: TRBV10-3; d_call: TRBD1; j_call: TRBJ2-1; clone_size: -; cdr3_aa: AIRGTVGNEQF
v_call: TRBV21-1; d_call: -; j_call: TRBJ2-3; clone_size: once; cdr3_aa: ASSKEIVAAGFTDTQY
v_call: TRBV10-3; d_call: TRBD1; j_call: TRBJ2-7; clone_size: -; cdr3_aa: ATESGGEYEQY
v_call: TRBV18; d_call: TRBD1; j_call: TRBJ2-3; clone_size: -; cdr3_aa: ASSPRQGADTQY
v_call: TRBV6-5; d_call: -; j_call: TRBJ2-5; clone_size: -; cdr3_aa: ASTRPGGSETQY
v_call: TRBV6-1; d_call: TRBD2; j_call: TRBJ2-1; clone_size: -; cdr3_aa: ASSEARAGALRKQF
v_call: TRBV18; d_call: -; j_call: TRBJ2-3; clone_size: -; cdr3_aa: ASSPSQSKTQY
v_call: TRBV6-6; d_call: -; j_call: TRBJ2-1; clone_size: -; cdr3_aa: ASRATGTGRAQF
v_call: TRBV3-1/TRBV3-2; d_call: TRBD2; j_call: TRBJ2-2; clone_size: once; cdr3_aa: ASRGLAETGELF
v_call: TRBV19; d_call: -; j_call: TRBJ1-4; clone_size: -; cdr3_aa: ASSIVGRGNEKLF
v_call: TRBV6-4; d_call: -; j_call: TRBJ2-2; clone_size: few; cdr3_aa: ASGQSANTGELF
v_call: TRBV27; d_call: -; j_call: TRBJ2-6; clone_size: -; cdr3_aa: ASSLIGQSAANVLT
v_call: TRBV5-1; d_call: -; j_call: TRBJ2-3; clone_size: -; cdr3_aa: ASSSTSSTDTQY
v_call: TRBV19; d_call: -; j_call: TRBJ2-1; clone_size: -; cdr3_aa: ASSIVPEGVHEQF
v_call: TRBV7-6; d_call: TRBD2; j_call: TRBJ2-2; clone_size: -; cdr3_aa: ASSLPGGPGVTGELF
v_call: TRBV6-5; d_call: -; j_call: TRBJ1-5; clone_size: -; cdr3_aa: ATATRGNQPQH
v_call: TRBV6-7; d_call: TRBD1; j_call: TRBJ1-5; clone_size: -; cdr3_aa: ASIPRKGTGHSNQPQH
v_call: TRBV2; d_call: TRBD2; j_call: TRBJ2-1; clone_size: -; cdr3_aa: ASSDGLAGGYEQF
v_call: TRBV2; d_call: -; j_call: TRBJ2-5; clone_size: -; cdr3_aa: ASSISRQETQY
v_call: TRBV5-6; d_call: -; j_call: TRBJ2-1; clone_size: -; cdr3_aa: ASSLDGGLFETEQF
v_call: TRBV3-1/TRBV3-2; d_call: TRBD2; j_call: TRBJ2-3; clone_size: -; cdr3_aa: ASSQGTSGGATQY
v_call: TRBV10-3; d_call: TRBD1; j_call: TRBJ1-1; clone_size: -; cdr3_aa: AASDRGQRDTEAF
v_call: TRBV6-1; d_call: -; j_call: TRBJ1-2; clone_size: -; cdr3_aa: ASSEPTENT
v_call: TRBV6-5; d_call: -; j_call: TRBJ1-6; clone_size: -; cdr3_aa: ASSPGGDNSPLH
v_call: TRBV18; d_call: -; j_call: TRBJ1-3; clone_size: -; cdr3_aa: ASSPLAGSGNTIY
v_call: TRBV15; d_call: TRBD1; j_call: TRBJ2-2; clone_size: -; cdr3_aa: ATSRDGGQGAGELF
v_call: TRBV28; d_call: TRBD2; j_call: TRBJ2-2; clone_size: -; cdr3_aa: ASSLFGLAANTGELF
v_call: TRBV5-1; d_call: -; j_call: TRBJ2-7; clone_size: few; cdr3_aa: ASSPGYPSSYEQY
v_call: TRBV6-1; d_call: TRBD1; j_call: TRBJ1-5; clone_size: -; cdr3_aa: ASSEGQNQPQH
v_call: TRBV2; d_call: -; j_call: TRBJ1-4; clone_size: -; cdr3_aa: ASSDTPGWVF
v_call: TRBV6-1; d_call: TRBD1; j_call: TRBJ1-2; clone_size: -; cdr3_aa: ASSENRGLTYNYGYT
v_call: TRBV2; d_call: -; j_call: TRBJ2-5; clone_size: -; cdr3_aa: ASTVGAAETQY
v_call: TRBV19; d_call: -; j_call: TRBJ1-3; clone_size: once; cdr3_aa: ASSPRGTGSGNTIY
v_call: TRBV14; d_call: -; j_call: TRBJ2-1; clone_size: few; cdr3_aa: ASSRGRPSYNEQF
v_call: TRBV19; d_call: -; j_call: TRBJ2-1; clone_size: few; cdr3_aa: ASSIDRFNSGEQF
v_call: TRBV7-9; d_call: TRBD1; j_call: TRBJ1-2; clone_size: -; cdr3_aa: ASSFGQGPYGYT
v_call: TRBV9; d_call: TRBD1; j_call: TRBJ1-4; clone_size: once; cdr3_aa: ASSGGQGASTNEKLF
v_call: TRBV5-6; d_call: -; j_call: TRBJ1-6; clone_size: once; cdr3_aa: ASTQYNSPLH
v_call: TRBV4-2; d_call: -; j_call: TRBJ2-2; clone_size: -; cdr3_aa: ASSQVLDTGELF
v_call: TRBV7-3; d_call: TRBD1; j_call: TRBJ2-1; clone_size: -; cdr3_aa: ASSPTGGSYNEQF
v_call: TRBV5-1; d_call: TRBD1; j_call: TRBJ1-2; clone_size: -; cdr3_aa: ASSTGQGGYGYT
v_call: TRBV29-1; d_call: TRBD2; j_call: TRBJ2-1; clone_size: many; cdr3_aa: SVAGTTNPQQF
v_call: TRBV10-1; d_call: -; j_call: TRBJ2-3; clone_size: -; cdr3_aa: ASSESGGAQTDTQY
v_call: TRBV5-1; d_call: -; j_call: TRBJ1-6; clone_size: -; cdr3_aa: ASSLEWGPPRDSPLH
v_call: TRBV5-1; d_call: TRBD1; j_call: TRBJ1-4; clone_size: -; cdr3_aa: ASTRGDRGHPEKLF